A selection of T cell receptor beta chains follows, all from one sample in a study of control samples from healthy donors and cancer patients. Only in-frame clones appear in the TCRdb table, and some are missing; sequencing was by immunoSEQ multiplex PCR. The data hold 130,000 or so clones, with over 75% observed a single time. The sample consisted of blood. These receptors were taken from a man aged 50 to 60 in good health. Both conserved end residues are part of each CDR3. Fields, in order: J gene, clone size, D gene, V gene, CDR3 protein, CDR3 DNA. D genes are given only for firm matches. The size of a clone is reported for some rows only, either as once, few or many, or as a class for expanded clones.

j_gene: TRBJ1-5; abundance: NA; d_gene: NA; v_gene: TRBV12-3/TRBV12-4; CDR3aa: CASKGASNQPQHF; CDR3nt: TGTGCCAGCAAAGGGGCAAGCAATCAGCCCCAGCATTTT
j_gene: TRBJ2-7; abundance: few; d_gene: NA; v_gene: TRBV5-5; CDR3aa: CASSLAEEALFYEQYF; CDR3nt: TGTGCCAGCAGCTTGGCCGAGGAAGCCCTCTTCTACGAGCAGTACTTC
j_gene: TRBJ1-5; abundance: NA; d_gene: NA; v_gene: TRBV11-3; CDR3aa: CASSSQPQHF; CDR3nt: TGTGCCAGCAGTTCGCAGCCCCAGCATTTT
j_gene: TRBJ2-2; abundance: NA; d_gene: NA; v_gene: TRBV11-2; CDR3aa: CASRYRVGGELFF; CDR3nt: TGTGCCAGCAGATACAGGGTTGGCGGGGAGCTGTTTTTT
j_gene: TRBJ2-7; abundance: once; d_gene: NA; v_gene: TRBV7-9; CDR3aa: CASSLRVGTSYEQYF; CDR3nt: TGTGCCAGCAGCTTAAGAGTCGGGACATCCTACGAGCAGTACTTC
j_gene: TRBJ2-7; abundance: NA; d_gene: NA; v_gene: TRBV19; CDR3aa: CASSVGGGAYEQYF; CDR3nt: TGTGCCAGTAGTGTAGGAGGGGGCGCCTACGAGCAGTACTTC
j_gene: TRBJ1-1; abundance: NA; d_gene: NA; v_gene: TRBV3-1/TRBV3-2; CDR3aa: CASSQGPLTGTEAFF; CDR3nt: TGTGCCAGCAGCCAAGGACCCTTGACTGGAACTGAAGCTTTCTTT
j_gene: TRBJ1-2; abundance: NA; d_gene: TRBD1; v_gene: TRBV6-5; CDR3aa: CASRDRVGYGYTF; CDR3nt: TGTGCCAGCAGGGACAGGGTTGGTTACGGCTACACCTTC
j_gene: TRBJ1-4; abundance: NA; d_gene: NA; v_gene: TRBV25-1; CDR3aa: CASRGAGTFNEKLFF; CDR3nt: TGTGCCAGCAGGGGTGCCGGGACCTTTAATGAAAAACTGTTTTTT
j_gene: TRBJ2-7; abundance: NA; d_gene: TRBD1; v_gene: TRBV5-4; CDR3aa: CASSTGGSYEQYF; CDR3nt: TGTGCCAGCAGCACAGGGGGCTCGTACGAGCAGTACTTC
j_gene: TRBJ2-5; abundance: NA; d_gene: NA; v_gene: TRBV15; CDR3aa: CATSRVAETQYF; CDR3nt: TGTGCCACCAGCAGAGTCGCAGAGACCCAGTACTTC
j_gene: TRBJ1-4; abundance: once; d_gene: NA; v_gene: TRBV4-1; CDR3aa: CASSQGTSATNEKLFF; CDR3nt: TGCGCCAGCAGCCAAGGGACGTCTGCAACTAATGAAAAACTGTTTTTT
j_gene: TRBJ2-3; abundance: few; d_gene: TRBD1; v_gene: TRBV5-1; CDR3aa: CASSPMGQETDTQYF; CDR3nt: TGCGCCAGCAGCCCGATGGGACAGGAGACAGATACGCAGTATTTT
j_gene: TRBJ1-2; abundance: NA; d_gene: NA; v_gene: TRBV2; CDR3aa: CASSVDSNYGYTF; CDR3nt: TGTGCCAGCAGTGTGGACAGTAACTATGGCTACACCTTC